One sample yielded the 7 T cell receptor beta chains listed below, sequenced in a study of shared clonotypes between healthy human individuals. Repertoires were generated with immunoSEQ multiplex PCR, while TCRdb's copy carries only in-frame clones and drops some. Of 2,500,000 or so clones listed, 85% to 95% are singletons. What was sequenced was naive CD4+ T cells from PBMCs. Documented subset: CD45RA+ positively selected. These receptors were obtained from a man younger than 35 in good health. Some clones in this sample may be carry-over from other donors' samples.

This sequence joins TRBV28 and TRBJ2-1; a possible D gene is TRBD2 (5 bases). The length of the CDR3 is 18 residues. Trimming shortened V by 0 bases and J by 2 bases, and 17 bases separated the two germline ends. Germline lookup yields CDR1 MDHEN and CDR2 SYDVKM. CDR3 in amino acids: CASSLWPLVGDAYNEQFF. The CDR3 DNA reads as TGTGCCAGCAGTTTATGGCCTCTAGTCGGGGATGCCTACAATGAGCAGTTCTTC.

The V gene is TRBV28, the J gene TRBJ1-3; TRBD1 is a possible D gene (5 bases). This CDR3 has 14 amino acids. V was cut by 2 bases and J by 3 bases, with 8 bases left in between. Looked up from germline, CDR1 is MDHEN and CDR2 is SYDVKM. CDR3 nucleotides: TGTGCCAGCAGTTTAGGGGCGGGTGGAAACACCATATATTTT. This translates into CASSLGAGGNTIYF.

The chain combines TRBV6-4 with TRBJ2-2, with TRBD1 matching 7 bases. This CDR3 is 14 amino acids long. V lost 6 bases and J lost 3; bases outside the gene matches: 4. CDR1 is MRHNA and CDR2 is SNTAGT in the germline V gene. CDR3 sequence: CASREQGHTGELFF. The CDR3, as DNA: TGTGCCAGCAGGGAACAGGGGCACACCGGGGAGCTGTTTTTT.

The chain links TRBV28 to TRBJ1-5; tentative D call: TRBD1 (6 bases). The V and J ends lost 8 bases and 5 bases respectively, with 10 bases between them. CDR1 MDHEN and CDR2 SYDVKM come from the germline V gene. The CDR3 extends over 12 amino acids. CDR3 loop: CASAGEYQPQHF. The DNA of the CDR3 is TGTGCCAGCGCAGGGGAATATCAGCCCCAGCATTTT.

This clone was counted once. V is TRBV6-1 and J is TRBJ2-3, with a tentative D call TRBD2 (5 bases). Germline-derived CDR1 and CDR2 are MNHNS and SASEGT. CDR3 size: 16 residues. The V end lost 0 bases, the J end lost 1 base, and 11 bases lay between the germline ends. The CDR3 here is CASSEAGSARTDTQYF. The CDR3 nucleotides are TGTGCCAGCAGTGAAGCTGGGAGCGCCCGCACAGATACGCAGTATTTT.

V gene TRBV5-3 combines with J gene TRBJ2-7; D might be TRBD1 (6 bases). TRBV5-3 is noted as an ORF with a role that remains uncertain. V was cut by 5 bases and J by 5 bases, with 17 bases left in between. There are 14 residues in the CDR3. This CDR3 is CARRSGQLGNEQYF. Here the CDR3 DNA reads TGTGCCAGAAGATCAGGACAGCTCGGGAACGAGCAGTACTTC.

The chain employs TRBV7-2 and TRBJ2-5; D remains ambiguous. The CDR3 has 13 amino acids. Looked up from germline, CDR1 is SGHTA and CDR2 is FQGNSA. The V end was cut by 7 bases, the J end by 3 bases, with 12 bases between. The CDR3 protein is CASNYGVEETQYF. CDR3 coding DNA: TGTGCCAGCAACTACGGAGTTGAAGAGACCCAGTACTTC.